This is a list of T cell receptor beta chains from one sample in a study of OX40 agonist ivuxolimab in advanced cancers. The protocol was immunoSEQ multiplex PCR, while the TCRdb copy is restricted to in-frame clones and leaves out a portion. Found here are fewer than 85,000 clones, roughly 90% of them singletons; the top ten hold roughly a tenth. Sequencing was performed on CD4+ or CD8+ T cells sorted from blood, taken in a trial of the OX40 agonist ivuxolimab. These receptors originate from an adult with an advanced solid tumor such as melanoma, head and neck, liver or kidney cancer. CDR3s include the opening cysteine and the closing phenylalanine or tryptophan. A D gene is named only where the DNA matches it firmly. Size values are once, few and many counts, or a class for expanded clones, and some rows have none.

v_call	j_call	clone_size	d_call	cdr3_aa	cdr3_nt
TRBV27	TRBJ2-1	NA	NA	CASSLGTGSYNEQFF	TGTGCCAGCAGTTTAGGGACGGGCTCCTACAATGAGCAGTTCTTC
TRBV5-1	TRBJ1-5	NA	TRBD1	CASSWEDRGIGNQPQHF	TGCGCCAGCAGCTGGGAGGACAGGGGGATCGGCAATCAGCCCCAGCATTTT
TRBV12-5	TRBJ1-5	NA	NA	CASGLEVGVGQPQHF	TGTGCTAGTGGTTTGGAGGTAGGGGTCGGTCAGCCCCAGCATTTT
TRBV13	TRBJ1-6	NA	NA	CASSFEGGSYNSPLHF	TGTGCCAGCAGCTTCGAGGGAGGCTCCTATAATTCACCCCTCCACTTT
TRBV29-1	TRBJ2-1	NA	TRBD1	CSTGTGWRNEQFF	TGCAGCACCGGGACAGGGTGGAGGAATGAGCAGTTCTTC
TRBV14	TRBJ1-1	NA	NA	CASRGPFDTEAFF	TGTGCCAGCAGGGGACCCTTTGACACTGAAGCTTTCTTT
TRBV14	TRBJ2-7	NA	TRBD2	CASSQTGLAPNPSYEQYF	TGTGCCAGCAGCCAAACAGGACTAGCTCCGAACCCTTCCTACGAGCAGTACTTC
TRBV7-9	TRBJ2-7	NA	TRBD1	CASSLKVGQSHEQYF	TGTGCCAGCAGCTTAAAGGTGGGACAGAGCCACGAGCAGTACTTC
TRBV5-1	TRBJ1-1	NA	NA	CASSLTTDDMNTEAFF	TGCGCCAGCAGTCTTACCACCGATGACATGAACACTGAAGCTTTCTTT
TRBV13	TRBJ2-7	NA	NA	CASSKSLQGPYEQYF	TGTGCCAGCAGCAAATCATTGCAGGGACCCTACGAGCAGTACTTC
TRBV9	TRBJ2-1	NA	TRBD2	CASSETGTSIRNEQFF	TGTGCCAGCAGCGAGACCGGGACTAGCATCCGCAATGAGCAGTTCTTC
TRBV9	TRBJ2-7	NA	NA	CASSGSQNEQYF	TGTGCCAGCAGCGGTTCCCAGAACGAGCAGTACTTC
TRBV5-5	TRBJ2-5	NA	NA	CASSLAGLETQYF	TGTGCCAGCAGCTTGGCAGGGCTGGAGACCCAGTACTTC
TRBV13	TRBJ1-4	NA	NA	CASSLKGWGADNEKLFF	TGTGCCAGCAGCTTGAAGGGGTGGGGGGCAGATAATGAAAAACTGTTTTTT
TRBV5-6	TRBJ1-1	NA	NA	CASSQSGGVTEAFF	TGTGCCAGCAGCCAGAGTGGGGGGGTCACTGAAGCTTTCTTT
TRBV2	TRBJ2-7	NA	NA	CASSEALRSAESYEQYF	TGTGCCAGCAGTGAAGCGCTCAGGTCGGCTGAGTCCTACGAGCAGTACTTC
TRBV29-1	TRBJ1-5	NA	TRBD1	CSVAGEGGDQPQHF	TGCAGCGTTGCTGGGGAAGGGGGCGATCAGCCCCAGCATTTT
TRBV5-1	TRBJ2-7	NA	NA	CASSSSIHEQYF	TGCGCCAGCAGCTCGTCAATCCACGAGCAGTACTTC
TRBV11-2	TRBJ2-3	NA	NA	CASSLAGLPDTQYF	TGTGCCAGCAGCTTAGCCGGGCTACCAGATACGCAGTATTTT
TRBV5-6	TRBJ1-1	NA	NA	CASSLVGIEAFF	TGTGCCAGCAGCTTGGTTGGGATTGAAGCTTTCTTT
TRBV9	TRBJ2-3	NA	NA	CASSARGLTDTQYF	TGTGCCAGCAGCGCCCGAGGACTCACAGATACGCAGTATTTT
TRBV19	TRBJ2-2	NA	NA	CASSMTVYTGELFF	TGTGCCAGTAGTATGACAGTATACACCGGGGAGCTGTTTTTT
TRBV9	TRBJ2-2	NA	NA	CASSVFGGAHTGELFF	TGTGCCAGCAGCGTATTTGGGGGGGCGCACACCGGGGAGCTGTTTTTT
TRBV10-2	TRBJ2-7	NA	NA	CASQSEGSREQYF	TGCGCCAGCCAATCGGAGGGGTCCCGCGAGCAGTACTTC
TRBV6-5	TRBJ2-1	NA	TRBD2	CASSYSPAGGVNEQFF	TGTGCCAGCAGTTACTCCCCAGCGGGGGGGGTAAATGAGCAGTTCTTC
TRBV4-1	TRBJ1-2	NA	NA	CASSQDLDGWGGYTF	TGCGCCAGCAGCCAAGATTTGGACGGCTGGGGTGGCTACACCTTC
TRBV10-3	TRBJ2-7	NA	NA	CAISDSDSYEQYF	TGTGCCATCAGTGACTCAGACAGTTACGAGCAGTACTTC
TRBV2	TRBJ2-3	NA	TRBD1	CASPQGYRGYF	TGTGCCAGCCCTCAGGGTTACAGGGGGTATTTT
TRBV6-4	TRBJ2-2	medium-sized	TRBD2	CASSGGATGELFF	TGTGCCAGCAGCGGGGGGGCCACCGGGGAGCTGTTTTTT
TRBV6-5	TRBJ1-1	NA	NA	CASSYLQVDTEAFF	TGTGCCAGCAGTTACTTACAAGTAGACACTGAAGCTTTCTTT
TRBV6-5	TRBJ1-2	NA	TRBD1	CASSPTGDYGYTF	TGTGCCAGCAGTCCGACAGGGGACTATGGCTACACCTTC
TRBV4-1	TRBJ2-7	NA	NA	CASSRGVGYEQYF	TGCGCCAGTTCGAGGGGAGTGGGCTACGAGCAGTACTTC
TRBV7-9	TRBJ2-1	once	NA	CASSSPDTTYNEQFF	TGTGCCAGCAGCAGTCCCGACACTACCTACAATGAGCAGTTCTTC
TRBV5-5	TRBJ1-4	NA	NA	CASSLGHRETGYEKLFF	TGTGCCAGCAGCTTGGGGCACAGGGAGACGGGGTATGAAAAACTGTTTTTT
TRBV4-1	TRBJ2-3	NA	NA	CASSQEVTPIPDTQYF	TGCGCCAGCAGCCAAGAGGTCACCCCGATCCCAGATACGCAGTATTTT
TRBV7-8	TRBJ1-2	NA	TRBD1	CASSLPMDRTLPNYGYTF	TGTGCCAGCAGCTTACCCATGGACAGGACTCTCCCTAACTATGGCTACACCTTC
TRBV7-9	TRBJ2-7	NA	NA	CASSLGVSLAYEQYF	TGTGCCAGCAGCTTAGGCGTCAGTCTAGCCTACGAGCAGTACTTC
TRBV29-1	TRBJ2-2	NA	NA	CSVRGPNTGELFF	TGCAGCGTTCGGGGGCCGAACACCGGGGAGCTGTTTTTT
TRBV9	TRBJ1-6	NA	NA	CASSVVAESPLHF	TGTGCCAGCAGCGTAGTGGCGGAGTCACCCCTCCACTTT
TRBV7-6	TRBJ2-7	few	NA	CASSLETTYEQYF	TGTGCCAGCAGCTTAGAGACGACCTACGAGCAGTACTTC
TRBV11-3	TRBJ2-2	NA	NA	CASSLSQWGEGDTGELFF	TGTGCCAGCAGCTTATCCCAATGGGGTGAGGGAGACACCGGGGAGCTGTTTTTT